This T cell receptor (beta chain) was found in a study of OX40 agonist ivuxolimab in advanced cancers. Concerning the study at large: Ivuxolimab was a fully human IgG2 agonistic monoclonal antibody targeting the costimulatory receptor OX40 (CD134). Intravenous ivuxolimab was administered to patients every 2 weeks at six dose levels: 0.01, 0.1, 0.3, 1.5, 3 and 10 mg/kg. Of the approximately 50 dose-escalation patients, hepatocellular carcinoma was present in about 19, melanoma in approximately 15, renal cell carcinoma in 9 and head and neck cancer in 9. A male proportion of around 80% and a mean age of 60 years, ranging from about 20 to 79, were recorded for the dose-escalation cohort. Patients were allowed to have had prior anti-PD-1, anti-PD-L1 or anti-CTLA-4 therapy, and 30% to 50% of the dose-escalation patients had previously received checkpoint inhibitors. Three dose-escalation patients achieved partial responses, one with hepatocellular carcinoma and two with cutaneous melanoma. The purpose of peripheral TCRbeta sequencing was to test whether ivuxolimab changed TCR sequence diversity and led to clonal T-cell expansion. The paper describes the monotherapy dose-escalation part (N of about 52 patients) of the phase I trial of ivuxolimab. The paper as a whole reports these results and caveats: In partial responders in the 0.1-3.0 mg/kg groups, normalized peripheral clonal expansion was found to be among the lowest, especially among CD8+ T cells. Low levels of normalized T-cell clonal expansion were also shown by some nonresponding patients. On average, CD8+ T cells showed more expanded clones than CD4+ T cells after ivuxolimab. The antigen specificity of the peripheral T cells that underwent clonal expansion was not determined. At doses of 0.1 to 3.0 mg/kg, clonal expansion of both CD4+ and CD8+ T cells in blood was seen between baseline and week 6.

Genomic DNA was isolated from the sorted cells so that the TCRbeta CDR3 region could be sequenced. The immunoSEQ Assay was used to sequence the TCRbeta CDR3 regions. TCRdb provides this immuneACCESS table in a form limited to in-frame rearrangements. Some clones are lacking; in checked studies, under half of them reflect an unresolved V gene, and why the rest are absent is not known. This sample comprises around 150,000 clones, roughly nine tenths of them detected only once. The ten top clones hold 1.1% of the sample. Turning to this clone: What this receptor recognizes is not known. Base qualities are not recorded, but no much larger clone differs from it by a single base.

The trial excluded patients who had a history of autoimmune disease or were on systemic immunosuppression. Peripheral blood for TCR sequencing was collected from all dose cohorts at baseline, on cycle 4 day 1, and on cycle 7 day 1. Samples were obtained from an open-label, multicenter, first-in-human phase I dose-escalation trial of ivuxolimab. The trial enrolled adults with locally advanced or metastatic head and neck squamous cell, hepatocellular, melanoma or renal cell carcinoma. Before TCR sequencing, CD4+ T cells and CD8+ T cells from peripheral blood were sorted into separate populations. The CDR3 numbers 12 residues from cysteine through phenylalanine. Only CDR3 DNA is held: 36 bases, read in frame from base 1. Sequences SQVTM (CDR1) and ANQGSEA (CDR2) are obtained from the germline V gene. V loses 2 bases, J loses 1 base, and the germline ends lie 5 bases apart.

This TCR derives from an adult with an advanced solid tumor such as melanoma, head and neck, liver or kidney cancer. The V gene is TRBV29-1 and the J gene is TRBJ1-2, with an unclear D gene assignment. Sequencing used CD4+ or CD8+ T cells sorted from blood, obtained in a trial of the OX40 agonist ivuxolimab. In nucleotides, the sequence is TGCAGCGTTGAATCGGGTAACTATGGCTACACCTTC. This gives the protein CSVESGNYGYTF.